This entry lists 5 T cell receptor beta chains sequenced from one sample in a study of glioma-infiltrating T cells. Using RNA template, CDR3s of TCR alpha and beta were amplified with iRepertoire arm-PCR. Each CDR3 protein is one row after TCRdb ran MiXCR on the multiplex PCR reads. This table holds approximately 120,000 distinct CDR3 sequences, under 30% found once. The sample consisted of glioma tissue, nonneoplastic brain tissue, or PBMCs (not recorded which). Every receptor here comes from a human donor with low-grade glioma or glioblastoma, undergoing nonglioma brain surgery, or in good health (not recorded which).

This clonotype showed up just a few times. The J gene is TRBJ1-1, the V gene TRBV7-9; TRBD1 aligns across 7 bases. V shed 4 bases, J shed 4 bases, and the junction held 3 bases outside the gene matches. Germline V gene data show CDR1 as SEHNR and CDR2 as FQNEAQ (reference sequence). The CDR3 consists of 13 residues. CDR3 residues: CASSSGTATEAFF. The CDR3 DNA sequence: TGTGCCAGCAGCTCGGGGACAGCCACTGAAGCTTTCTTT.

A word on this clonotype: One junction end disagrees with the germline gene, perhaps due to a read error. J is TRBJ2-7 and V is TRBV6-1, with a tentative D call TRBD1 (6 bases). CDR3 length equals 14 residues. Germline V CDR1 and CDR2: MNHNS, SASEGT. This chain's CDR3 is CASSKGQHSYEQNF. DNA of the CDR3: TGTGCCAGCAGCAAGGGACAACACAGCTACGAGCAGAACTTC.

This clonotype has at least ten counts. This rearrangement joins TRBV4-3 to TRBJ2-1; a possible D gene is TRBD2 (6 bases). CDR1 is LGHNA and CDR2 is YSLEER in the germline V gene. The CDR3 is 16 residues long. Trimming took 0 bases from V and 8 from J, leaving 17 bases between them. In nucleotides, the CDR3 is TGCGCCAGCAGCCAAGAGAATCGGCTAGCGAACCATGAGCAGTTCTTC. This sequence encodes CASSQENRLANHEQFF.

The V call is TRBV19, the J call TRBJ1-2, with unresolved D. The germline V gene encodes CDR1 LNHDA and CDR2 SQIVND (reference sequence). The germline V and J ends were trimmed by 5 bases and 1 base, with 5 bases remaining between them. CDR3 size: 12 residues. DNA of the CDR3: TGTGCCAGTAGTCTTGGTAACTATGGCTACACCTTC. It encodes CASSLGNYGYTF.

This clonotype was counted between two and nine times. The chain uses TRBV12-3 or TRBV12-4 and TRBJ2-5; D might be TRBD1 (7 bases). The CDR3 covers 13 residues. V was cut by 6 bases and J by 4 bases, with 12 bases left in between. The CDR3 sequence is CASRAGGGETQYF. DNA for the CDR3: TGTGCCAGCAGGGCAGGGGGAGGAGAGACCCAGTACTTC.